A single sample gave rise to the 2 T cell receptor beta chains below, sequenced in a study of graft-versus-host responses after intestinal transplantation. Generated by immunoSEQ multiplex PCR, the TCRdb table keeps only in-frame clones and is missing some. The data show about 93,000 clones, about 93% seen once. No antigens are known for them. Sample: unstimulated CD8+ T cells sorted from spleen or lymph node cells, taken before intestinal transplant. The receptor source for this set is a human donor who received an intestinal transplant.

V and J are TRBV4-1 and TRBJ1-2; TRBD1 agrees at 10 bases. Germline loops: CDR1 MGHRA, CDR2 YSYEKL. V was clipped by 0 bases and J by 3 bases; unmatched bases: 7. The CDR3 runs to 17 residues. The CDR3, as DNA: TGCGCCAGCAGCCAAGATTCAGGGACAGGGGATCACTATGGCTACACCTTC. Its protein is CASSQDSGTGDHYGYTF.

This chain uses TRBV9 with TRBJ2-2; 7 bases agree with TRBD1. Germline CDR1 SGDLS, CDR2 YYNGEE. The CDR3 is 16 amino acids. The V and J ends lost 0 bases and 3 bases, in that order; junction bases with no gene match: 5. CDR3 coding DNA: TGTGCCAGCAGCGTAGATGGGACAGAGTACACCGGGGAGCTGTTTTTT. Translated: CASSVDGTEYTGELFF.